The 19 T cell receptor beta chains below come from one sample, sequenced in a study of blood T cell repertoires in COVID-19. Sequenced by immunoSEQ multiplex PCR; TCRdb stores in-frame clones only, minus some. Altogether about 220,000 clones are present, approximately 90% being singletons, with the ten largest covering approximately 3.4%. Source material: PBMCs or T cells enriched from blood (not recorded which). Every receptor here comes from a woman between 18 and 29 years old in a cohort exposed to, infected with or recovered from COVID-19 (not recorded which).

The chain uses TRBV28 and TRBJ1-1, with D possibly matching TRBD1 (5 bases). The ends were cut back, 2 bases at V and 0 bases at J, with 10 bases in the middle. The CDR3 runs 15 residues. Looked up from germline, CDR1 is MDHEN and CDR2 is SYDVKM. The CDR3 DNA reads as TGTGCCAGCAGTTTAGGGGCAGACATGAACACTGAAGCTTTCTTT. As protein: CASSLGADMNTEAFF.

This clone was found once. The rearrangement joins TRBV25-1 to TRBJ2-7; D is possibly TRBD1 (5 bases). The germline gives CDR1 MGHDK, CDR2 SYGVNS. The CDR3 runs 13 residues. V lost 1 base to trimming and J lost 5 bases, with 9 bases between them. This CDR3 reads CASSELGADEQYF. Here the CDR3 DNA reads TGTGCCAGCAGTGAATTAGGGGCCGACGAGCAGTACTTC.

This clone has just one count. The V gene is TRBV3-1 (or the pseudogene TRBV3-2), the J gene TRBJ1-1; D is unresolved. The CDR3 runs 17 residues. The V and J ends lost 0 bases and 1 base respectively, with 15 bases between them. CDR1 LGHDT and CDR2 YNNKEL come from the germline V gene (reference sequence). Here the CDR3 reads CASSQDSGERGNTEAFF. CDR3 coding DNA: TGTGCCAGCAGCCAAGATTCCGGGGAACGGGGGAACACTGAAGCTTTCTTT.

V and J are TRBV13 and TRBJ2-1; 9 positions agree with TRBD2. Germline V CDR1 and CDR2: PRHDT, FYEKMQ (reference sequence). J gave up 4 bases and V 5 bases, and 6 bases lay outside the gene matches. This CDR3 contains 15 residues. CDR3 region: CASSGGGRGYNEQFF. CDR3 sequence (DNA): TGTGCCAGCAGCGGAGGCGGGAGGGGATACAATGAGCAGTTCTTC.

CDR3 amino acids: CASSFLREGQETQYF. In DNA form, the CDR3 reads TGTGCCAGCAGCTTTCTCAGGGAAGGGCAAGAGACCCAGTACTTC. The chain couples TRBV5-5 to TRBJ2-5, with a tentative D call TRBD1 (5 bases). Germline lookup yields CDR1 SGHKS and CDR2 YYEKEE (reference sequence). This CDR3 region has 15 residues. V was pared by 2 bases and J by 2 bases, with 13 bases between.

For this clone: The sample carries other DNA sequences with the same CDR3. V and J are TRBV24-1 and TRBJ2-3; TRBD1 aligns across 7 bases. CDR1 is KGHDR and CDR2 is SFDVKD in the germline V gene. This CDR3 is 14 amino acids long. V trimming: 4 bases; J trimming: 3 bases; junction bases outside the gene matches: 3. In nucleotides, the CDR3 is TGTGCCACCAGTGACCCCAGGGGGACAGATACGCAGTATTTT. Translated: CATSDPRGTDTQYF.

The V gene is TRBV5-1, the J gene TRBJ1-4; TRBD1 matches at 10 bases. Germline assignment: CDR1 SGHRS and CDR2 YFSETQ. There are 14 residues in the CDR3. V trimming: 6 bases; J trimming: 6 bases; junction bases outside the gene matches: 5. CDR3 loop: CASTVGTGDEKLFF. The CDR3 DNA reads TGCGCCAGCACGGTCGGGACAGGGGATGAAAAACTGTTTTTT.

The chain couples TRBV3-1 (or the pseudogene TRBV3-2) to TRBJ2-2, with D perhaps TRBD2 (6 bases). Trimming took off 4 bases at V and 0 bases at J, with 9 bases between the two ends. The CDR3 length is 15 residues. Germline-derived CDR1 and CDR2 are LGHDT and YNNKEL (reference sequence). The CDR3: CASSPTSSNTGELFF. The CDR3 DNA follows: TGTGCCAGCAGCCCGACTAGTTCGAACACCGGGGAGCTGTTTTTT.

The chain links TRBV19 to TRBJ1-5; 7 bases are a match to TRBD1. Trimming removed 5 bases from V and 6 bases from J; junction bases left unmatched: 4. Germline lookup yields CDR1 LNHDA and CDR2 SQIVND (reference sequence). The CDR3 is made up of 13 amino acids. The CDR3 DNA reads as TGTGCCAGTAGTCTTAACAGGGGTCAGCCCCAGCATTTT. Residues: CASSLNRGQPQHF.

V is TRBV10-1 and J is TRBJ1-1; D not certain. Germline values: CDR1 WNHNN, CDR2 SYGVQD (reference sequence). The CDR3 extends over 15 amino acids. V gave up 4 bases and J gave up 1 base, with 13 bases separating them. Here the CDR3 reads CASSGGSWANTEAFF. Written as DNA, the CDR3 is TGCGCCAGCAGTGGCGGGAGTTGGGCGAACACTGAAGCTTTCTTT.

The rearrangement joins TRBV27 to TRBJ2-3; perhaps TRBD1 as D (5 bases). The CDR3 runs 15 residues. Looked up from germline, CDR1 is MNHEY and CDR2 is SMNVEV (reference sequence). V was trimmed by 3 bases and J by 3 bases, leaving 13 bases between them. Written as DNA, the CDR3 is TGTGCCAGCAGTTTGATCCAGGGCCCTACAGATACGCAGTATTTT. Protein: CASSLIQGPTDTQYF.

The gene calls are TRBV7-2 and TRBJ2-7; 13 bases align to TRBD2. The CDR3 is made up of 14 amino acids. Germline CDR1 reads SGHTA; CDR2 reads FQGNSA. With 5 bases clipped from V and 4 bases from J, the junction kept 2 bases outside the gene matches. The CDR3 DNA sequence: TGTGCCAGCAGCGGGACTAGCGGGGAATACGAGCAGTACTTC. Amino acid sequence: CASSGTSGEYEQYF.

The gene calls are TRBV14 and TRBJ2-1; 11 positions agree with TRBD2. This CDR3 is built from 17 residues. Germline V gene sequence: CDR1 SGHDN, CDR2 FVKESK. Germline trimming cut 4 bases from V and 3 bases from J; bases unmatched to any gene: 8. The CDR3 sequence is CASSRARLAGNYNEQFF. CDR3 nucleotides: TGTGCCAGCAGCCGGGCTAGACTAGCGGGGAACTACAATGAGCAGTTCTTC.

The rearrangement joins TRBV18 to TRBJ2-1; D perhaps matches TRBD1 (5 bases). The CDR3 consists of 14 residues. In germline, CDR1 is KGHSH, CDR2 LQKENI. The V and J ends lost 4 bases and 2 bases respectively, with 9 bases between them. The CDR3 nucleotides are TGTGCCAGCTCACAGACAGATACCTACAATGAGCAGTTCTTC. The encoded protein is CASSQTDTYNEQFF.

The V and J genes are TRBV9 and TRBJ2-1; no reliable D call. CDR3 size: 14 residues. The V and J ends lost 0 bases and 4 bases respectively, with 8 bases between them. The germline V gene encodes CDR1 SGDLS and CDR2 YYNGEE. The CDR3 sequence: CASSVVTTYNEQFF. CDR3 in DNA: TGTGCCAGCAGCGTAGTCACTACTTACAATGAGCAGTTCTTC.

V gene TRBV6-4 combines with J gene TRBJ1-2, with D possibly matching TRBD1 (5 bases). Germline lookup yields CDR1 MRHNA and CDR2 SNTAGT. Deletions cut 4 bases from V and 0 bases from J, with 18 bases between. The CDR3 sequence is 17 residues long. DNA for the CDR3: TGTGCCAGCAGTGCAACTAAAGCGACAGATTCTAACTATGGCTACACCTTC. Its translation is CASSATKATDSNYGYTF.

This sequence joins TRBV5-1 and TRBJ1-3; D is possibly TRBD1 (6 bases). CDR1 and CDR2 (germline): SGHRS, YFSETQ. V lost 1 base and J 0 bases, leaving 14 bases between the germline ends. This CDR3 has 17 residues. The CDR3 loop is CASSLLDQGSSGNTIYF. The CDR3 DNA sequence: TGCGCCAGCAGCTTGCTCGACCAGGGGAGCTCTGGAAACACCATATATTTT.

This chain joins TRBV2 and TRBJ1-6; D remains unclear. This CDR3 region has 14 residues. The V gene lost 4 bases and the J gene lost 4 bases, with 8 bases spanning the gap. CDR1 is SNHLY, CDR2 FYNNEI, per germline. Here the CDR3 DNA reads TGTGCCAGCAGTGGTGAGGGATATAATTCACCCCTCCACTTT. Encoded protein: CASSGEGYNSPLHF.

This clone was recorded only once. The chain carries TRBV15 and TRBJ2-3; unclear D gene. Germline lookup yields CDR1 LNHNV and CDR2 YYDKDF (reference sequence). The CDR3 has 14 residues. Trimming left V 6 bases short and J 2 bases short, with 12 bases between. CDR3 loop: CATRVGVHTDTQYF. The CDR3 DNA is TGTGCCACCAGGGTAGGAGTTCACACAGATACGCAGTATTTT.